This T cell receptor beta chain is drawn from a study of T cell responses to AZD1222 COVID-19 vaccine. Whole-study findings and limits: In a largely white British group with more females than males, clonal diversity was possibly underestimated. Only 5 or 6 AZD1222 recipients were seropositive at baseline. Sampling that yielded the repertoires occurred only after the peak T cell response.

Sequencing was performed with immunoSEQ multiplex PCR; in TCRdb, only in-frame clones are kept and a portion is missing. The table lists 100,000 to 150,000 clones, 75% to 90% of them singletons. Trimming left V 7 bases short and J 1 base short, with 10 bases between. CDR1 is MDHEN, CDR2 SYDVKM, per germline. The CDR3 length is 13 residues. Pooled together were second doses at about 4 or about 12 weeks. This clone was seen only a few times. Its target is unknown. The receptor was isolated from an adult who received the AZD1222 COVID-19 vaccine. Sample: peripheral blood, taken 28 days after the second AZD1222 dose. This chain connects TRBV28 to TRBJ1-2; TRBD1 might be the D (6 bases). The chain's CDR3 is CASKRGVNYGYTF. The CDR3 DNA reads TGTGCCAGCAAGAGGGGGGTTAACTATGGCTACACCTTC.